Presented here are 26 T cell receptor beta chains from one specimen sequenced in a study of blood T cell repertoires in COVID-19. This table comes from immunoSEQ multiplex PCR, and its TCRdb copy is limited to in-frame clones, with some not included. The data contain some 140,000 clones, roughly 83% of them singletons. Sequencing was done on a sample of peripheral blood. The receptors were sampled from a woman older than 75 with acute or convalescent COVID-19.

The chain recombines TRBV4-1 with TRBJ1-5; D perhaps matches TRBD1 (5 bases). V dropped 7 bases and J dropped 7 bases, with 20 bases sitting between them. Germline V gene lookup returns CDR1 MGHRA and CDR2 YSYEKL. The CDR3 sequence is 15 residues long. CDR3: CASTLRAGRGQPQHF. CDR3 bases: TGCGCCAGCACCCTTCGCGCGGGTCGGGGGCAGCCCCAGCATTTT.

The CDR3, as DNA: TGCGCCAGCAGCTTGCTTCTAGACACCGGGGAGCTGTTTTTT. Encoded protein: CASSLLLDTGELFF. The chain carries TRBV5-1 and TRBJ2-2; D is unresolved. CDR3 length: 14 amino acids. V was shortened by 1 base and J by 3 bases, with 7 bases between the two germline ends. Germline values: CDR1 SGHRS, CDR2 YFSETQ.

The V and J genes are TRBV2 and TRBJ1-2, with D possibly being TRBD1 (6 bases). The CDR3 is 14 amino acids. Trimming stripped 6 bases from V and 3 bases from J, with 14 bases between. The germline V gene encodes CDR1 SNHLY and CDR2 FYNNEI. CDR3 bases: TGTGCCAGCAGCCAGCCGCGACAGGACTATGGCTACACCTTC. Translating gives CASSQPRQDYGYTF.

This chain links TRBV10-3 with TRBJ2-3; 9 bases line up with TRBD1. The V and J ends lost 6 bases and 6 bases, in that order; junction bases with no gene match: 13. CDR1 and CDR2 (germline): ENHRY, SYGVKD. This CDR3 comprises 16 residues. The DNA of the CDR3 is TGTGCCATCAGCGGGGGGACCGGGACAGGGTTGGATACGCAGTATTTT. Amino acids: CAISGGTGTGLDTQYF.

The chain carries TRBV19 and TRBJ2-7, with 7 nucleotides matching TRBD1. J was trimmed by 4 bases and V by 6 bases; bases with no gene match: 9. The CDR3 runs 14 residues. Germline CDR1 reads LNHDA; CDR2 reads SQIVND (reference sequence). The CDR3 spells CASSHTGTAYEQYF. CDR3 sequence (DNA): TGTGCCAGTAGCCATACCGGGACAGCTTACGAGCAGTACTTC.

This sequence joins TRBV5-1 and TRBJ1-2, with 7 bases fitting TRBD1. The trim removed 4 bases at V and 4 bases at J, leaving 10 bases unmatched. Germline V CDR1 and CDR2: SGHRS, YFSETQ. The CDR3 is 15 residues long. The chain's CDR3 is CASSQGGTDIYGYTF. Written as DNA, the CDR3 is TGCGCCAGCAGCCAAGGAGGGACAGACATCTATGGCTACACCTTC.

This clone was seen only once. The chain couples TRBV12-5 to TRBJ1-2; a weak D match, TRBD1 (5 bases). From germline, CDR1 is LGHNT and CDR2 FRNRAP. This CDR3 contains 17 residues. V lost 1 base, J lost 5 bases, and 20 bases lay in between. Written as DNA, the CDR3 is TGTGCTAGTGGTTTGGCCCGATGGGGGACTGATATGTATGGCTACACCTTC. It translates to CASGLARWGTDMYGYTF.

The chain recombines TRBV4-1 with TRBJ1-5, with a weak D call TRBD1 (6 bases). The germline V gene encodes CDR1 MGHRA and CDR2 YSYEKL. This CDR3 region has 15 residues. V gave up 1 base and J gave up 5 bases, with 12 bases separating them. In nucleotides, the CDR3 is TGCGCCAGCAGCCAAGGGGGGCTATGGGATCAGCCCCAGCATTTT. Encoded protein: CASSQGGLWDQPQHF.

Comment on this clone: Sequence at one end of the junction differs from germline and may be a read error. This chain connects TRBV4-1 to TRBJ2-1, with TRBD2 identical over 9 bases. The CDR3 extends over 15 amino acids. CDR1 and CDR2 (germline): MGHRA, YSYEKL. This CDR3 reads CASGHLGLAGPIQIF. CDR3 DNA: TGCGCCAGCGGCCACCTGGGGCTAGCGGGGCCCATTCAGATCTTC.

The V gene is TRBV29-1, the J gene TRBJ1-2; D is unresolved. Looked up from germline, CDR1 is SQVTM and CDR2 is ANQGSEA. Trimming removed 3 bases from V and 8 bases from J, with 16 bases in between. The CDR3 consists of 13 residues. CDR3 in amino acids: CSVEEGGVRGYTF. The CDR3 DNA follows: TGCAGCGTTGAGGAGGGCGGGGTAAGAGGCTACACCTTC.

The gene calls are TRBV9 and TRBJ2-1; 9 nucleotides line up with TRBD2. From germline, CDR1 is SGDLS and CDR2 YYNGEE. V lost 3 bases and J lost 6; bases outside the gene matches: 10. This CDR3 spans 16 amino acids. CDR3 in amino acids: CASSARSGGPRNEQFF. The DNA for the CDR3 is TGTGCCAGCAGCGCCCGTAGCGGGGGCCCGCGCAATGAGCAGTTCTTC.

Of note for this clone: This same CDR3 is encoded by further DNA sequences in the sample. The gene calls are TRBV9 and TRBJ2-5; TRBD2 aligns across 7 bases. The germline CDR1 and CDR2 sequences are SGDLS and YYNGEE. The V segment lost 0 bases and the J segment 2 bases; nucleotides outside the gene matches: 1. The CDR3 is 14 residues long. The CDR3 spells CASSVAGGQETQYF. The CDR3 DNA follows: TGTGCCAGCAGCGTAGCGGGGGGACAAGAGACCCAGTACTTC.

This clone was observed once. This chain joins TRBV6-5 and TRBJ1-6; D is undetermined. The CDR3 length is 13 residues. Trimming left V 8 bases short and J 0 bases short, with 5 bases between. The germline V gene encodes CDR1 MNHEY and CDR2 SVGAGI. The DNA for the CDR3 is TGTGCCAGCCTCGTCTCCTATAATTCACCCCTCCACTTT. This translates into CASLVSYNSPLHF.

This sequence joins TRBV5-1 and TRBJ1-3; the match to TRBD1 covers 7 bases. CDR1 SGHRS and CDR2 YFSETQ come from the germline V gene. With 0 bases clipped from V and 4 bases from J, the junction kept 4 bases outside the gene matches. The CDR3 runs to 15 residues. CDR3 region: CASSLGTGQGNTIYF. The CDR3 coding sequence is TGCGCCAGCAGCTTGGGGACAGGCCAGGGAAACACCATATATTTT.

The chain links TRBV7-2 to TRBJ2-7; 8 bases are shared with TRBD1. The V gene's germline CDR1 is SGHTA and CDR2 FQGNSA. There are 15 residues in the CDR3. The trim removed 5 bases at V and 7 bases at J, leaving 13 bases unmatched. CDR3 nucleotides: TGTGCCAGCAGCCCTGCTGGGACAGGACGAGGAGAGCAGTACTTC. This translates into CASSPAGTGRGEQYF.

The rearrangement links TRBV10-1 to TRBJ2-7; the match to TRBD1 covers 8 bases. V was pared by 2 bases and J by 6 bases, with 6 bases of the junction left unmatched. There are 14 residues in the CDR3. Germline lookup yields CDR1 WNHNN and CDR2 SYGVQD (reference sequence). The CDR3 DNA follows: TGCGCCAGCAGTGAGGACAGGGGAAATTTCGAGCAGTACTTC. It yields the protein CASSEDRGNFEQYF.

V gene TRBV12-3 or TRBV12-4 combines with J gene TRBJ1-1; 7 nucleotides match TRBD1. This CDR3 is 13 amino acids long. J was trimmed by 0 bases and V by 6 bases; bases with no gene match: 1. The chain's CDR3 is CASRGQMNTEAFF. In DNA form, the CDR3 reads TGTGCCAGCAGGGGACAGATGAACACTGAAGCTTTCTTT.

The rearrangement links TRBV4-3 to TRBJ2-2; 9 nucleotides agree with TRBD1. Germline CDR1 and CDR2: LGHNA and YSLEER. The CDR3 is 17 residues long. V was clipped by 5 bases and J by 3 bases; unmatched bases: 10. As DNA, the CDR3 is TGCGCCAGCAGCTCACCCCGGGACAGGGCGGACACCGGGGAGCTGTTTTTT. This encodes CASSSPRDRADTGELFF.

J is TRBJ1-2 and V is TRBV28, with 8 bases lining up with TRBD1. V dropped 6 bases and J dropped 2; count of bases not matched to a gene: 5. The V gene's germline CDR1 is MDHEN and CDR2 SYDVKM. CDR3 length equals 14 residues. The CDR3 region is CASSERQGNYGYTF. The CDR3 DNA follows: TGTGCCAGCAGCGAAAGACAGGGGAACTATGGCTACACCTTC.

This clone was seen just once. This rearrangement joins TRBV18 to TRBJ1-6; D is unclear. Trimming removed 6 bases at V and 6 bases at J, with 12 bases between. CDR3 length equals 14 residues. Germline V gene sequence: CDR1 KGHSH, CDR2 LQKENI. The CDR3 DNA is TGTGCCAGCTCCCCAAGAGAGTCTAATTCACCCCTCCACTTT. It specifies CASSPRESNSPLHF.

The V gene is TRBV7-2, the J gene TRBJ1-4; D remains unclear. Germline V gene data show CDR1 as SGHTA and CDR2 as FQGNSA. The V and J ends lost 2 bases and 7 bases respectively, with 17 bases between them. The CDR3 extends over 16 amino acids. The CDR3, as DNA: TGTGCCAGCAGCTTAAGTGCCACTCGTGGAGGTGAAAAACTGTTTTTT. It translates to CASSLSATRGGEKLFF.

The rearrangement links TRBV6-6 to TRBJ1-5, with 7 bases fitting TRBD1. CDR3 size: 16 residues. Germline values: CDR1 MNHNY, CDR2 SVGAGI (reference sequence). V lost 5 bases and J lost 0; bases outside the gene matches: 7. In DNA, the CDR3 is TGTGCCAGCAGTCTCAGGCAGGGGGATAGCAATCAGCCCCAGCATTTT. This encodes CASSLRQGDSNQPQHF.

The table lists this clone with a count of one. J is TRBJ1-2 and V is TRBV5-1, with 8 bases identical to TRBD1. V trimming: 0 bases; J trimming: 4 bases; junction bases outside the gene matches: 8. Germline values: CDR1 SGHRS, CDR2 YFSETQ. The CDR3 is 16 amino acids. The CDR3 DNA follows: TGCGCCAGCAGCTTGGGGGCAGCCACAGGGGGCTATGGCTACACCTTC. It translates to CASSLGAATGGYGYTF.

V and J are TRBV12-3 or TRBV12-4 and TRBJ2-1; D call uncertain. The CDR3 has 13 residues. The V end was cut by 3 bases, the J end by 5 bases, with 8 bases between. As DNA, the CDR3 is TGTGCCAGCAGTTTCTTCGACAACAATGAGCAGTTCTTC. Translation: CASSFFDNNEQFF.

The rearrangement joins TRBV9 to TRBJ2-6, with a tentative D call TRBD2 (7 bases). The V gene's germline CDR1 is SGDLS and CDR2 YYNGEE. Trimming pared 0 bases from V and 0 bases from J, leaving 13 bases between. The CDR3 runs 18 residues. CDR3 DNA sequence: TGTGCCAGCAGCGTAGAGGGGGGGCGCGGCTCTGGGGCCAACGTCCTGACTTTC. Protein: CASSVEGGRGSGANVLTF.

V gene TRBV3-1 (or the pseudogene TRBV3-2) combines with J gene TRBJ2-1; TRBD2 matches at 8 bases. Trimming removed 2 bases from V and 7 bases from J; junction bases left unmatched: 7. Germline-derived CDR1 and CDR2 are LGHDT and YNNKEL (reference sequence). The length of the CDR3 is 15 residues. The CDR3 loop is CASSQHGGAWNEQFF. CDR3 DNA sequence: TGTGCCAGCAGCCAACACGGGGGGGCTTGGAATGAGCAGTTCTTC.